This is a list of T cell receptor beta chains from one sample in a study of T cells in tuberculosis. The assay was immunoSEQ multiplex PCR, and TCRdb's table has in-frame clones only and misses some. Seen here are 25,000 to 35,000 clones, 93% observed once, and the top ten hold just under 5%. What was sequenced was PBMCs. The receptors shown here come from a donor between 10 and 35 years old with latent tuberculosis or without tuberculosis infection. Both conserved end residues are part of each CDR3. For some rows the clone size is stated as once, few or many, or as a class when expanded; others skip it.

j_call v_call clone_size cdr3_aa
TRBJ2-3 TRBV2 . CASSESRGLTDTQYF
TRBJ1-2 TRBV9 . CASSRSPTGISYGYTF
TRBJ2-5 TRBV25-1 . CASSPTGTPLFETQYF
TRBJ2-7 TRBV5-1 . CASSWGRGVGYEQYF
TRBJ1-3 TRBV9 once CASSATGGYTIYF
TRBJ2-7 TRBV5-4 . CASSYPGYEQYF
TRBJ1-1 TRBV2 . CASSEGGGVEAFF
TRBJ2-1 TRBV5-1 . CASSLTYRNNEQFF
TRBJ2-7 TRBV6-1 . CASSVVAGGPYSYEQYF
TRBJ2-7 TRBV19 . CASSIAAGTGLEQYF
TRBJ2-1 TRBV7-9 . CASSLSFSRDEQFF
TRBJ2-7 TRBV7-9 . CASSLVLASGRAVSYEQYF
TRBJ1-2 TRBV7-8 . CASSLGALNYGYTF